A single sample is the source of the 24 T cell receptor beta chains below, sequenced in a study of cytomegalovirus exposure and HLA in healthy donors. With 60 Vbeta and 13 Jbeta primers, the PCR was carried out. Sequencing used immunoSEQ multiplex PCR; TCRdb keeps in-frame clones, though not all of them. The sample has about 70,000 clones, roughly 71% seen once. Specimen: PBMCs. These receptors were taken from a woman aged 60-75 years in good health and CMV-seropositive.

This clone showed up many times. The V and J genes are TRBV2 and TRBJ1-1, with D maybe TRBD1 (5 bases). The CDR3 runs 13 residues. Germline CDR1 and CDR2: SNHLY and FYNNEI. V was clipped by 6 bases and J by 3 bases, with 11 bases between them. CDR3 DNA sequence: TGTGCCAGCAGGGGTGGGGGGTACACTGAAGCTTTCTTT. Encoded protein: CASRGGGYTEAFF. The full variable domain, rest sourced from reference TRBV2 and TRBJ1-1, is EPEVTQTPSHQVTQMGQEVILRCVPISNHLYFYWYRQILGQKVEFLVSFYNNEISEKSEIFDDQFSVERPDGSNFTLKIRSTKLEDSAMYFCASRGGGYTEAFFGQGTRLTVV.

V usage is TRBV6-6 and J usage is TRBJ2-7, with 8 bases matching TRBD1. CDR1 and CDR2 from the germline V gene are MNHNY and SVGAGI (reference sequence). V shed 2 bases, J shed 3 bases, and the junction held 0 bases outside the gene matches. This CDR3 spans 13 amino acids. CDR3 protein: CASSYTGGYEQYF. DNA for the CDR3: TGTGCCAGCAGTTACACAGGGGGCTACGAGCAGTACTTC.

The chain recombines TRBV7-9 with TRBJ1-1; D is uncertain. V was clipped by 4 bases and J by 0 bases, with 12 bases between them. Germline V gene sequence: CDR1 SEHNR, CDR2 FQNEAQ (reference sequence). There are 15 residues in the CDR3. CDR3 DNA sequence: TGTGCCAGCAGCTCCTCGGGTTCGATGAACACTGAAGCTTTCTTT. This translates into CASSSSGSMNTEAFF. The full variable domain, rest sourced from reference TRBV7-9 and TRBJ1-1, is DTGVSQNPRHKITKRGQNVTFRCDPISEHNRLYWYRQTLGQGPEFLTYFQNEAQLEKSRLLSDRFSAERPKGSFSTLEIQRTEQGDSAMYLCASSSSGSMNTEAFFGQGTRLTVV.

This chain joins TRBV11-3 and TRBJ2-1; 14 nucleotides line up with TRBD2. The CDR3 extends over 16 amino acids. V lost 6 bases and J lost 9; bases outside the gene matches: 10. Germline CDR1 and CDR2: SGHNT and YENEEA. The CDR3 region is CASRWTSGRLSGEQFF. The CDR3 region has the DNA TGTGCCAGCAGGTGGACTAGCGGGAGGTTGAGCGGTGAGCAGTTCTTC.

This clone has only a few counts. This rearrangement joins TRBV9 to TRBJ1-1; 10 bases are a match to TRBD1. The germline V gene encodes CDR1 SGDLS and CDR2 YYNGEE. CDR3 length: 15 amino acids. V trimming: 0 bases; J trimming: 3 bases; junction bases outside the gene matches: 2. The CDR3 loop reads CASSVGTGGHTEAFF. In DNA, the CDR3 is TGTGCCAGCAGCGTAGGGACAGGGGGTCACACTGAAGCTTTCTTT.

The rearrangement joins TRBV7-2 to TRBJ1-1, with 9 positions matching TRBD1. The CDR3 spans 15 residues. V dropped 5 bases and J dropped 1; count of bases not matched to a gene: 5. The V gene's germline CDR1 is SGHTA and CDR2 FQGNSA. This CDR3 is CASSTQGQGNTEAFF. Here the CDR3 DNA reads TGTGCCAGCAGCACCCAGGGACAGGGGAACACTGAAGCTTTCTTT.

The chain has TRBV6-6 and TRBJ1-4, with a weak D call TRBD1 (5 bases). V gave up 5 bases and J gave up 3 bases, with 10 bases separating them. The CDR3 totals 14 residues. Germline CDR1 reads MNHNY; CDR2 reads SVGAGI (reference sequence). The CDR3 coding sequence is TGTGCCAGCAGTGACAGTTTAGCTAATGAAAAACTGTTTTTT. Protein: CASSDSLANEKLFF.

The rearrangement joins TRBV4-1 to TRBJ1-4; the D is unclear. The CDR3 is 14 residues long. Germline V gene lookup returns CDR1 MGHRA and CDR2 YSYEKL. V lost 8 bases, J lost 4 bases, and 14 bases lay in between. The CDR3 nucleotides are TGCGCCAGCGGTCGGGAGGGCCTTAATGAAAAACTGTTTTTT. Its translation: CASGREGLNEKLFF.

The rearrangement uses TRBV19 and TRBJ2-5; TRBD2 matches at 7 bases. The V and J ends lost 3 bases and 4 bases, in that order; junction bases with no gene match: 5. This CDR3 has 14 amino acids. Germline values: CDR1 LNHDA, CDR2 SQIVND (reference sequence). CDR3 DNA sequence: TGTGCCAGTAGTATCGGACTAGGACGAGAGACCCAGTACTTC. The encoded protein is CASSIGLGRETQYF.

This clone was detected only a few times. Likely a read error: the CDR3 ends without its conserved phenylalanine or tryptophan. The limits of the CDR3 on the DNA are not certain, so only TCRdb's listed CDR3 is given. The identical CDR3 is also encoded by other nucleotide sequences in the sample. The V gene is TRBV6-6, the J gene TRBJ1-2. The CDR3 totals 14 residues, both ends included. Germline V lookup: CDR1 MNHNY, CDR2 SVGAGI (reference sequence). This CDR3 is CASSSAGASVGYTV.

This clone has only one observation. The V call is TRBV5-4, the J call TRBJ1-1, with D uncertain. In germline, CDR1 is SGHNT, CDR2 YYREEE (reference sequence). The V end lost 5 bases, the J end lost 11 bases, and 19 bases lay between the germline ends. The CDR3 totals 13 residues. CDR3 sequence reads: CASSDEAGFVAFF. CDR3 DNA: TGTGCCAGCAGTGATGAGGCGGGGTTTGTCGCTTTCTTT.

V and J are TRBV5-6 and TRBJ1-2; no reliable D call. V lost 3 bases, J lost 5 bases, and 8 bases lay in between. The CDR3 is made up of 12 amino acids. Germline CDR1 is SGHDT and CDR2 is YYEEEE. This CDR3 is CASSSTEYGYTF. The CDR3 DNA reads TGTGCCAGCAGCTCTACAGAGTATGGCTACACCTTC.

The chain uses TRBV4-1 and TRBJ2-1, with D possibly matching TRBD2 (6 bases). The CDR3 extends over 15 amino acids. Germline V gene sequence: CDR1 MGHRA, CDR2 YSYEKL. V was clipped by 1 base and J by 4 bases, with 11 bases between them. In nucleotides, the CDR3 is TGCGCCAGCAGCCAAGTCGCGGGACCGTACAATGAGCAGTTCTTC. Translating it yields CASSQVAGPYNEQFF.

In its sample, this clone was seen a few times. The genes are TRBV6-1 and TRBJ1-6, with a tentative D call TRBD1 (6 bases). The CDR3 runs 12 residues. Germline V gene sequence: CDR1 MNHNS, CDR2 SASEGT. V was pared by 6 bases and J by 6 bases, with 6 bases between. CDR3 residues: CASRGGNSPLHF. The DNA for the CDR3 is TGTGCCAGCAGAGGGGGTAATTCACCCCTCCACTTT.

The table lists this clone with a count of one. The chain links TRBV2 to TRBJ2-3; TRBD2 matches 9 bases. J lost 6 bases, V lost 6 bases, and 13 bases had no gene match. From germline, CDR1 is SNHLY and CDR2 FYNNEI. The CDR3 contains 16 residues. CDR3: CASRTKPAGGADTQYF. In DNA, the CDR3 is TGTGCCAGCAGGACAAAACCAGCGGGGGGTGCGGATACGCAGTATTTT.

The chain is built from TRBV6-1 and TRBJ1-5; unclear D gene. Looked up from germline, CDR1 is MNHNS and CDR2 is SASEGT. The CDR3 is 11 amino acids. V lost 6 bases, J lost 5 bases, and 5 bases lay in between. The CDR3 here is CASSLDQPQHF. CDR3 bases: TGTGCCAGCAGCCTAGATCAGCCCCAGCATTTT.

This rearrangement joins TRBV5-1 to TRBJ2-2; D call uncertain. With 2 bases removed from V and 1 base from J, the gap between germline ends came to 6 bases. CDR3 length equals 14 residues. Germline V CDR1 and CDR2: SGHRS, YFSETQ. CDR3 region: CASSLRQNTGELFF. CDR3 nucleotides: TGCGCCAGCAGCTTACGACAGAACACCGGGGAGCTGTTTTTT.

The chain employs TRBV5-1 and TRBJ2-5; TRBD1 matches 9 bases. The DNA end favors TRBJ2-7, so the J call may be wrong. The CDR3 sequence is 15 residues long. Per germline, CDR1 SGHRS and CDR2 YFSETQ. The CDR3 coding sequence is TGCGCCAGCAGCCGAGGGACAGGGTCCACCTACGAGCAGTACTTC. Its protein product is CASSRGTGSTYEQYF.

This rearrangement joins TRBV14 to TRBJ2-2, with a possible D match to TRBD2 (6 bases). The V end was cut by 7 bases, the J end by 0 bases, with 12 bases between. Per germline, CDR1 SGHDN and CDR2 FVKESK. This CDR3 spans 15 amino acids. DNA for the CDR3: TGTGCCAGCACCTCGACTAGAGCGAACACCGGGGAGCTGTTTTTT. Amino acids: CASTSTRANTGELFF. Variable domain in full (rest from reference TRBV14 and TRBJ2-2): EAGVTQFPSHSVIEKGQTVTLRCDPISGHDNLYWYRRVMGKEIKFLLHFVKESKQDESGMPNNRFLAERTGGTYSTLKVQPAELEDSGVYFCASTSTRANTGELFFGEGSRLTVL.

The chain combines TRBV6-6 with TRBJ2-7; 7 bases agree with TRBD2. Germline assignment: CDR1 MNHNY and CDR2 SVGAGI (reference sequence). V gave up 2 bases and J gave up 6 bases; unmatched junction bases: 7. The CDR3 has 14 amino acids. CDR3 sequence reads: CASSYQRLAGEQYF. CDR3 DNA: TGTGCCAGCAGTTACCAAAGACTAGCAGGCGAGCAGTACTTC.

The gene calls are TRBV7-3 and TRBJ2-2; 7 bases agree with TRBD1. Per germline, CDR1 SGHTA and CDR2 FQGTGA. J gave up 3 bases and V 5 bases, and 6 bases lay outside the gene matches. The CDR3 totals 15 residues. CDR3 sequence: CASSPSGTDTGELFF. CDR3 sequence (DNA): TGTGCCAGCAGCCCCTCCGGGACAGACACCGGGGAGCTGTTTTTT.

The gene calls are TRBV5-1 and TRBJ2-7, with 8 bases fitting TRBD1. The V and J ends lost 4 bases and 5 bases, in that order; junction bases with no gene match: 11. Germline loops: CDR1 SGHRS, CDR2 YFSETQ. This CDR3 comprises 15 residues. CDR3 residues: CASSPDEQGVHEQYF. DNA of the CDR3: TGCGCCAGCAGCCCGGACGAACAGGGGGTCCACGAGCAGTACTTC.

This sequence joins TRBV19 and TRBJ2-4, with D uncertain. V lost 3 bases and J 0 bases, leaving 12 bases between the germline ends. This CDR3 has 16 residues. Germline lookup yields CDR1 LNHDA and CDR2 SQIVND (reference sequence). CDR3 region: CASSIEDSVAKNIQYF. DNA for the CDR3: TGTGCCAGTAGTATTGAAGACTCAGTAGCCAAAAACATTCAGTACTTC. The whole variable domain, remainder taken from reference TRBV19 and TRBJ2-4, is DGGITQSPKYLFRKEGQNVTLSCEQNLNHDAMYWYRQDPGQGLRLIYYSQIVNDFQKGDIAEGYSVSREKKESFPLTVTSAQKNPTAFYLCASSIEDSVAKNIQYFGAGTRLSVL.

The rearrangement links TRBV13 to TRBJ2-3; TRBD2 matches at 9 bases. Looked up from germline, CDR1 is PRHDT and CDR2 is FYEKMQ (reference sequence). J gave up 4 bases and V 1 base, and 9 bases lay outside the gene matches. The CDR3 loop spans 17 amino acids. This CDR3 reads CASSLDGGRARADTQYF. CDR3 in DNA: TGTGCCAGCAGCTTAGATGGCGGGAGGGCCAGGGCAGATACGCAGTATTTT.